The rows below give T cell receptor beta chains drawn from one sample of a study of cytomegalovirus exposure and HLA in healthy donors. The data were produced by immunoSEQ multiplex PCR, yet TCRdb's version contains in-frame clones alone and is incomplete. The sample carries roughly 200,000 clones, almost 85% recorded once. Sequences were obtained from PBMCs. Source of these receptors: a woman between 50 and 59 years old in good health and CMV-seronegative. Each CDR3 is given with its conserved first and last residue. A D gene is named only where the DNA matches it firmly. Size tells how often a clone was seen (once, few, many) or the class of an expanded clone, and some rows leave it out.

>NA|TRBV9|NA|TRBJ1-2
TGTGCCAGCAGCGTAGATCCAGGGGCGCAGAGCTATGGCTACACCTTC
CASSVDPGAQSYGYTF
>TRBD1|TRBV6-4|NA|TRBJ1-2
TGTGCCAGCAGTGAGGGACAGGGAAACTATGGCTACACCTTC
CASSEGQGNYGYTF
>TRBD2|TRBV27|NA|TRBJ2-7
TGTGCCAGCAGTTTATCACCCGGGCTAGCGGGGGTCGAGCAGTACTTC
CASSLSPGLAGVEQYF
>NA|TRBV19|NA|TRBJ1-5
TGTGCCAGTAGTATTACAGCTTTTAGCGATCAGCCCCAGCATTTT
CASSITAFSDQPQHF
>TRBD1|TRBV19|few|TRBJ2-7
TGTGCCAGTAGTTACGGGACAGGAGACCCATACGAGCAGTACTTC
CASSYGTGDPYEQYF
>NA|TRBV7-2|NA|TRBJ1-5
TGTGCCAGCAGCTCCAGATTAGACAACCAGCCCCAGCATTTT
CASSSRLDNQPQHF
>NA|TRBV27|NA|TRBJ1-2
TGTGCCAGCAGTTTAGCAGGGAGGGACCCCCTTAGGTATGGCTACACCTTC
CASSLAGRDPLRYGYTF
>TRBD2|TRBV11-2|NA|TRBJ2-1
TGTGCCAGCAGCTCCTTCAGCGGGAGGGCTCACAATGAGCAGTTCTTC
CASSSFSGRAHNEQFF
>TRBD1|TRBV30|NA|TRBJ1-5
TGTGCCGGGGGACAGGGGAGTCAGCCCCAGCATTTT
CAGGQGSQPQHF
>NA|TRBV2|NA|TRBJ1-2
TGTGCCAGCAGGGCCCCGAACTATGGCTACACCTTC
CASRAPNYGYTF
>TRBD2|TRBV19|NA|TRBJ2-1
TGTGCCAGTAGTATCCTAGCGGGAGGTGGCAATGAGCAGTTCTTC
CASSILAGGGNEQFF
>TRBD2|TRBV5-1|NA|TRBJ2-3
TGCGCCAGCAGCCCGAATCCGGGACTACCCACAGATACGCAGTATTTT
CASSPNPGLPTDTQYF
>TRBD2|TRBV4-1|once|TRBJ2-7
TGCGCCAGCAGCCTGGGCGGACTAGCGGGGACCTACGAGCAGTACTTC
CASSLGGLAGTYEQYF
>TRBD1|TRBV28|NA|TRBJ1-5
TGTGCCAGCAAGAGGGGGACAGGGGCTTCCAATCAGCCCCAGCATTTT
CASKRGTGASNQPQHF
>TRBD2|TRBV7-2|NA|TRBJ2-1
TGTGCCAGCCGGGGGGGCGGGAGTTGGAATGAGCAGTTCTTC
CASRGGGSWNEQFF
>TRBD1|TRBV19|NA|TRBJ2-7
TGTGCCAGTAGTCGCACCGGGACAGGGGCCCACGAGCAGTACTTC
CASSRTGTGAHEQYF
>TRBD1|TRBV5-6|NA|TRBJ1-4
TGTGCCAGCAGCCAACTAAGGGGGACAGGGGTTGGTAATGAAAAACTGTTTTTT
CASSQLRGTGVGNEKLFF
>NA|TRBV28|NA|TRBJ2-1
TGTGCCAGCACCTGGACAGCCTACAATGAGCAGTTCTTC
CASTWTAYNEQFF
>NA|TRBV11-2|NA|TRBJ1-5
TGTGCCAGCAGCTTAGAACTTAATCAGCCCCAGCATTTT
CASSLELNQPQHF
>TRBD1|TRBV27|NA|TRBJ2-3
TGTGCCAGCAGTTTATACCGGGACAGGGTAGCGCATACGCAGTATTTT
CASSLYRDRVAHTQYF
>TRBD2|TRBV16|NA|TRBJ2-5
TGTGCCAGCAGCCAACAGACTAGCGGAAAGACCCAGTACTTC
CASSQQTSGKTQYF
>TRBD1|TRBV19|few|TRBJ1-5
TGTGCCAGTAGTATAGAGGGACAGGGCCATCAGCCCCAGCATTTT
CASSIEGQGHQPQHF
>TRBD2|TRBV7-9|NA|TRBJ2-7
TGTGCCAGCAGCAAGACTAGCCTAAGCTCCTACGAGCAGTACTTC
CASSKTSLSSYEQYF
>TRBD1|TRBV5-6|few|TRBJ1-2
TGTGCCAGCAGTCTGGGACAGCTCATGATGGCTGGCTACACCTTC
CASSLGQLMMAGYTF
>TRBD1|TRBV2|NA|TRBJ1-3
TGTGCCAGCAGTCCACTGCCGGGACAGGGAGGGAACACCATATATTTT
CASSPLPGQGGNTIYF
>NA|TRBV11-3|once|TRBJ2-6
TGTGCCAGCAGCCGGGGTGGGGCCAACGTCCTGACTTTC
CASSRGGANVLTF
>NA|TRBV9|NA|TRBJ1-2
TGTGCCAGCAGCGTAGCTACCGGACAACTCTATGGCCACACCTTC
CASSVATGQLYGHTF
>TRBD2|TRBV27|NA|TRBJ2-1
TGTGCCAGCAGTTTACACGGACTAGCGGGAGGTATCGGTGAGCAGTTCTTC
CASSLHGLAGGIGEQFF
>TRBD1|TRBV9|NA|TRBJ1-5
TGTGCCAGCAGCGCCGAGGGACAGTACAATCAGCCTCAGCATTTT
CASSAEGQYNQPQHF
>NA|TRBV19|once|TRBJ1-2
TGTGCCAGTAGGGGGACAACTAACTATGGCTACACCTTC
CASRGTTNYGYTF
>NA|TRBV5-1|NA|TRBJ2-3
TGCGCCAGCAGCTTGGACCGACGACTAGGCGGAGATGATACGCAGTATTTT
CASSLDRRLGGDDTQYF
>TRBD1|TRBV7-2|NA|TRBJ2-3
TGTGCCAGCAGCCTAGGACAGGGAATTCTTGATACGCAGTATTTT
CASSLGQGILDTQYF
>TRBD1|TRBV5-1|NA|TRBJ1-2
TGCGCCAGCAGAGGGACAGGGTCTCTCTATGGCTACACCTTC
CASRGTGSLYGYTF
>NA|TRBV19|NA|TRBJ2-3
TGTGCCAGTAGTATAGACAGGGCCGGCACAGATACGCAGTATTTT
CASSIDRAGTDTQYF
>NA|TRBV6-5|NA|TRBJ2-2
TGTGCCACGCAGGGGACAAAACTCACCGGGGAGCTGTTTTTT
CATQGTKLTGELFF
>TRBD1|TRBV2|NA|TRBJ1-5
TGTGCCAGCAGTCCTTGGACAGGGGCCATCAACCGAAGATATAGCAATCAGCCCCAGCATTTT
CASSPWTGAINRRYSNQPQHF
>NA|TRBV18|NA|TRBJ2-7
TGTGCCAGCTCACCACAGGGACAAGGGAACTACGAGCAGTACTTC
CASSPQGQGNYEQYF
>TRBD2|TRBV11-2|NA|TRBJ2-7
TGTGCCAGCAGCTTAGTTCTAATGTCGGGGGGGCGCTACGAGCAGTACTTC
CASSLVLMSGGRYEQYF
>NA|TRBV2|NA|TRBJ2-2
TGTGCCAGCAGTGCCGAAACCAGGACCGGGGAGCTGTTTTTT
CASSAETRTGELFF
>TRBD2|TRBV18|NA|TRBJ2-1
TGTGCCAGCTCACCTACTAGCGGGAGGACCCATGAGCAGTTCTTC
CASSPTSGRTHEQFF
>NA|TRBV5-1|NA|TRBJ2-7
TGCGCCAGCAGCCTTGCTGAGGGGGGGCACCGCTACGAGCAGTACTTC
CASSLAEGGHRYEQYF
>NA|TRBV6-5|NA|TRBJ2-7
TGTGCCAGCCACACGCACAGGGCCAGCTACGAGCAGTACTTC
CASHTHRASYEQYF
>NA|TRBV5-6|NA|TRBJ2-1
TGTGCCAGCAGCTTGTTTGGGCGCGAGAATGAGCAGTTCTTC
CASSLFGRENEQFF
>NA|TRBV5-6|NA|TRBJ2-7
TGTGCCAGCAGCTACCCCGGGGGAAGCTCCTACGAGCAGTACTTC
CASSYPGGSSYEQYF
>NA|TRBV4-3|NA|TRBJ1-6
TGCGCCAGCAGCCAAGGATCGGGAGGCTCCTATAATTCACCCCTCCACTTT
CASSQGSGGSYNSPLHF
>TRBD2|TRBV10-3|NA|TRBJ2-1
TGTGCCATCAGTGGGCCCGGGACTAGCGGGGGGATTTACAATGAGCAGTTCTTC
CAISGPGTSGGIYNEQFF
>TRBD2|TRBV7-9|NA|TRBJ2-7
TGTGCCAGCAGCTCCCTAGCGGGAGGGAGGACCTACGAGCAGTACTTC
CASSSLAGGRTYEQYF
>NA|TRBV28|NA|TRBJ1-5
TGTGCCAGCAGGCGGCGACAGACGTATAGCAATCAGCCCCAGCATTTT
CASRRRQTYSNQPQHF